These 21 T cell receptor beta chains were all obtained from the same sample, sequenced in a study of blood T cell repertoires in COVID-19. Here immunoSEQ multiplex PCR was the method, and the copy in TCRdb shows in-frame clones only, minus some. The profile shows some 310,000 clones, under 90% of them singletons. The sequencing sample was made of PBMCs or T cells enriched from blood (not recorded which). These receptors all come from a woman under 40 who had recovered from COVID-19.

The chain links TRBV6-5 to TRBJ1-4; D gene unclear. The CDR3 length is 12 residues. The germline V gene has CDR1 MNHEY and CDR2 SVGAGI. Between the trimmed V and J ends, which lost 2 bases and 4 bases, there was a span of 2 bases. CDR3 DNA: TGTGCCAGCAGTTACCGTAATGAAAAACTGTTTTTT. It yields the protein CASSYRNEKLFF.

V is TRBV5-4 and J is TRBJ1-5; TRBD1 agrees at 7 bases. The CDR3 loop spans 14 amino acids. With V trimmed by 4 bases and J by 7 bases, 8 bases remained unmatched. Germline-derived CDR1 and CDR2 are SGHNT and YYREEE (reference sequence). DNA for the CDR3: TGTGCCAGCAGCCTTGACAGGGATGAACAGCCCCAGCATTTT. The encoded protein is CASSLDRDEQPQHF.

There are a few counts of this clone. V gene TRBV7-9 combines with J gene TRBJ1-6; 10 bases match TRBD1. Looked up from germline, CDR1 is SEHNR and CDR2 is FQNEAQ (reference sequence). CDR3 length: 16 amino acids. V was clipped by 1 base and J by 7 bases; unmatched bases: 4. This CDR3 reads CASSLDGGQGNSPLHF. CDR3 sequence (DNA): TGTGCCAGCAGCTTAGATGGGGGACAGGGGAATTCACCCCTCCACTTT.

The chain employs TRBV24-1 and TRBJ1-5, with TRBD1 as a possible D gene (5 bases). The CDR3 length is 18 residues. Between the trimmed V and J ends, which lost 3 bases and 0 bases, there was a span of 17 bases. Germline V gene sequence: CDR1 KGHDR, CDR2 SFDVKD. CDR3 residues: CATSDIRQYPHSNQPQHF. The CDR3 DNA is TGTGCCACCAGTGATATCCGACAGTATCCTCATAGCAATCAGCCCCAGCATTTT.

The chain employs TRBV19 and TRBJ1-5; tentative D call: TRBD1 (5 bases). The CDR3 is 16 amino acids. In germline, CDR1 is LNHDA, CDR2 SQIVND (reference sequence). Trimming pared 0 bases from V and 5 bases from J, leaving 14 bases between. Here the CDR3 reads CASSIDWGGLDQPQHF. For the CDR3, the DNA is TGTGCCAGTAGTATAGATTGGGGGGGATTGGATCAGCCCCAGCATTTT.

This clone was seen more than once but under ten times. This chain connects TRBV5-1 to TRBJ1-1; 7 bases fit TRBD1. The germline gives CDR1 SGHRS, CDR2 YFSETQ. J gave up 1 base and V 1 base, and 4 bases lay outside the gene matches. The CDR3 is 15 amino acids. The CDR3 DNA sequence: TGCGCCAGCAGCTTGACAGGGGACCCGAACACTGAAGCTTTCTTT. This gives the protein CASSLTGDPNTEAFF.

The chain links TRBV19 to TRBJ2-2; a weak D match, TRBD2 (5 bases). This CDR3 region has 14 residues. Germline values: CDR1 LNHDA, CDR2 SQIVND (reference sequence). The V and J ends lost 6 bases and 7 bases respectively, with 15 bases between them. The CDR3 loop reads CASREEGRGGELFF. Here the CDR3 DNA reads TGTGCCAGTAGGGAAGAGGGTCGGGGCGGGGAGCTGTTTTTT.

The chain joins TRBV10-3 to TRBJ1-1, with a possible D match to TRBD1 (5 bases). This CDR3 has 12 residues. Trimming removed 4 bases from V and 7 bases from J, with 10 bases in between. Germline V CDR1 and CDR2: ENHRY, SYGVKD. DNA of the CDR3: TGTGCCATCAGTGGAAACGGGGGTGAAGCTTTCTTT. It translates to CAISGNGGEAFF.

The count of this clone is one. This chain links TRBV5-5 with TRBJ1-4; D not resolved. Germline V CDR1 and CDR2: SGHKS, YYEKEE (reference sequence). This CDR3 is built from 14 residues. Trimming stripped 1 base from V and 5 bases from J, with 9 bases between. In DNA form, the CDR3 reads TGTGCCAGCAGCTTGAGAGGGCCCAATGAAAAACTGTTTTTT. It specifies CASSLRGPNEKLFF.

This chain joins TRBV19 and TRBJ1-2; 9 bases line up with TRBD1. Germline V gene lookup returns CDR1 LNHDA and CDR2 SQIVND (reference sequence). Trimming removed 3 bases from V and 4 bases from J; junction bases left unmatched: 6. The CDR3 spans 15 residues. For the CDR3, the DNA is TGTGCCAGTAGTATGGGACAGGGATACCTCTATGGCTACACCTTC. Protein: CASSMGQGYLYGYTF.

There are a few counts of this clone. The V call is TRBV6-5, the J call TRBJ1-2; maybe TRBD1 (6 bases). The CDR3 has 14 residues. V lost 5 bases and J lost 5, with 15 bases in between. Germline V gives CDR1 MNHEY, CDR2 SVGAGI. The CDR3 DNA sequence: TGTGCCAGCAGTACAACAGGGTTAGGGTATGGCTACACCTTC. Its protein is CASSTTGLGYGYTF.

The chain combines TRBV6-5 with TRBJ1-2, with TRBD1 matching over 7 bases. Germline CDR1 and CDR2: MNHEY and SVGAGI. With 7 bases clipped from V and 4 bases from J, the junction kept 6 bases outside the gene matches. This CDR3 has 13 amino acids. CDR3 sequence (DNA): TGTGCCAGCAAACAGACAGGGACCTATGGCTACACCTTC. Its translation: CASKQTGTYGYTF.

The rearrangement uses TRBV4-3 and TRBJ1-5; TRBD1 agrees at 7 bases. The CDR3 sequence is 13 residues long. J gave up 4 bases and V 4 bases, and 1 base lay outside the gene matches. The V gene's germline CDR1 is LGHNA and CDR2 YSLEER. CDR3 bases: TGCGCCAGCAGCCGGGGACAGAATCAGCCCCAGCATTTT. Residues: CASSRGQNQPQHF.

V and J are TRBV7-8 and TRBJ1-6, with D maybe TRBD1 (6 bases). This CDR3 has 15 amino acids. Germline assignment: CDR1 SGHVS and CDR2 FQNEAQ. Trimming shortened V by 2 bases and J by 5 bases, and 10 bases separated the two germline ends. The CDR3: CASSLQGLNNSPLHF. The CDR3 region has the DNA TGTGCCAGCAGCTTACAGGGGCTCAATAATTCACCCCTCCACTTT.

This clone was picked up many times. The chain joins TRBV7-9 to TRBJ2-2, with D perhaps TRBD2 (6 bases). CDR1 SEHNR and CDR2 FQNEAQ come from the germline V gene (reference sequence). The V and J ends lost 3 bases and 4 bases respectively, with 9 bases between them. The CDR3 contains 14 residues. CDR3 residues: CASSFGAGTGELFF. The CDR3 DNA reads as TGTGCCAGCAGCTTCGGAGCGGGCACCGGGGAGCTGTTTTTT.

This clone was counted between two and nine times. The rearrangement joins TRBV7-9 to TRBJ2-1; tentative D call: TRBD1 (6 bases). CDR3 size: 14 residues. CDR1 and CDR2 from the germline V gene are SEHNR and FQNEAQ (reference sequence). The V and J ends lost 3 bases and 10 bases respectively, with 16 bases between them. Here the CDR3 DNA reads TGTGCCAGCAGCTTTTGGGACAAGGCCCTGGAGCAGTTCTTC. Translating it yields CASSFWDKALEQFF.

This CDR3 reads CATGKTSGPTDTQYF. CDR3 DNA sequence: TGTGCCACCGGGAAGACTAGCGGACCCACAGATACGCAGTATTTT. The gene calls are TRBV24-1 and TRBJ2-3; 9 nucleotides align to TRBD2. The CDR3 is 15 amino acids. The V segment lost 9 bases and the J segment 2 bases; nucleotides outside the gene matches: 8. Germline V gene lookup returns CDR1 KGHDR and CDR2 SFDVKD.

The V and J genes are TRBV11-2 and TRBJ1-1; tentatively, D is TRBD1 (6 bases). Germline lookup yields CDR1 SGHAT and CDR2 FQNNGV. Trimming pared 5 bases from V and 5 bases from J, leaving 12 bases between. The CDR3 loop spans 13 amino acids. CDR3 sequence (DNA): TGTGCCAGCAGCACCGGGACACCAACTGAAGCTTTCTTT. Its translation: CASSTGTPTEAFF.

This chain connects TRBV7-9 to TRBJ2-1, with 14 nucleotides matching TRBD2. CDR3 size: 17 residues. Trimming at V came to 5 bases and at J to 10 bases, leaving 13 bases not matched to a gene. CDR1 is SEHNR, CDR2 FQNEAQ, per germline (reference sequence). DNA of the CDR3: TGTGCCAGCAGCGGGCACCACCCGGGACTAGCGGGAGTAGAGCAGTTCTTC. Translation: CASSGHHPGLAGVEQFF.

The V gene is TRBV4-3, the J gene TRBJ1-3; D remains ambiguous. Trimming took off 1 base at V and 3 bases at J, with 16 bases between the two ends. This CDR3 contains 17 residues. In germline, CDR1 is LGHNA, CDR2 YSLEER. CDR3 sequence (DNA): TGCGCCAGCAGCCAAGTCCGCAACGCACCCGGTGGAAACACCATATATTTT. This codes for CASSQVRNAPGGNTIYF.

The rearrangement links TRBV25-1 to TRBJ1-6; 8 bases match TRBD1. Germline lookup yields CDR1 MGHDK and CDR2 SYGVNS. V trimming: 7 bases; J trimming: 8 bases; junction bases outside the gene matches: 7. This CDR3 has 14 residues. CDR3 loop: CASNGQGGYSPLHF. The CDR3 coding sequence is TGTGCCAGCAACGGACAGGGAGGCTATTCACCCCTCCACTTT.